The 28 T cell receptor beta chains below come from one sample, sequenced in a study of patients and donors after allogeneic stem cell transplantation. In TCRdb, the RT-PCR reads were re-called with MiXCR into one record per CDR3 protein. The profile covers 900,000 to 1,000,000 distinct CDR3 sequences, with approximately 18% appearing a single time and around 6% taken by the ten largest. The sample was blood, either unsorted or a sorted T cell fraction (not recorded which). The receptors originated from a human donor who was either an allogeneic HSCT recipient or a stem cell or donor lymphocyte infusion donor (not recorded which). It is not recorded whose cells these are; they may come from a transplant donor.

This clonotype was counted only a few times. This rearrangement joins TRBV4-3 to TRBJ2-7; TRBD1 is a possible D gene (6 bases). CDR3 length: 15 amino acids. Germline V gene sequence: CDR1 LGHNA, CDR2 YSLEER. V dropped 0 bases and J dropped 2 bases, with 11 bases sitting between them. CDR3 in DNA: TGCGCCAGCAGCCAAGACCATAGGGGGACCTACGAGCAGTACTTC. Translating gives CASSQDHRGTYEQYF.

This chain links TRBV11-1 with TRBJ2-1; 12 bases align to TRBD2. Per germline, CDR1 SGHAT and CDR2 FQDESV (reference sequence). The CDR3 loop spans 18 amino acids. V lost 5 bases to trimming and J lost 1 base; unmatched junction nucleotides: 9. CDR3 coding DNA: TGTGCCAGCAGCGGGTCGGGACTAGCGGGTACATCCTACAATGAGCAGTTCTTC. This codes for CASSGSGLAGTSYNEQFF.

The chain joins TRBV12-3 or TRBV12-4 to TRBJ1-1, with D possibly being TRBD1 (5 bases). There are 17 residues in the CDR3. Trimming cost V 7 bases and J 7 bases, with 28 bases left between them. CDR3 coding DNA: TGTGCCAGCAATCCTCATCGGGGGGGGTCGATTAAAAGTGAAGCTTTCTTT. This gives the protein CASNPHRGGSIKSEAFF.

This clonotype has only a few counts. This rearrangement joins TRBV7-2 to TRBJ2-5; maybe TRBD1 (7 bases). The germline V gene encodes CDR1 SGHTA and CDR2 FQGNSA. The CDR3 runs to 14 residues. Trimming removed 5 bases at V and 6 bases at J, with 16 bases between. The CDR3 DNA follows: TGTGCCAGCAGCACCAAGACAGGGAGGAAGACCCAGTACTTC. It codes for CASSTKTGRKTQYF.

Of note for this clonotype: At one of its ends the junction is not consistent with the germline gene, which may arise from a read error. This chain uses TRBV4-2 with TRBJ2-2; no definite D call. CDR1 and CDR2 from the germline V gene are LGHNA and YNFKEQ. The CDR3 length is 15 residues. CDR3 nucleotides: TGTACCAGCAGCCAGGAACCCACTAACACCGGGGAGCTGTTTTTT. The encoded protein is CTSSQEPTNTGELFF.

The genes are TRBV12-3 or TRBV12-4 and TRBJ2-6; D possibly corresponds to TRBD2 (6 bases). This CDR3 is 19 amino acids long. Trimming removed 3 bases from V and 2 bases from J, with 20 bases in between. The DNA for the CDR3 is TGTGCCAGCAGTTTGGCCTCGCGGGGCGGTTCGACTGGGGCCAACGTCCTGACTTTC. It yields the protein CASSLASRGGSTGANVLTF.

This clonotype appeared a few times. V gene TRBV12-3 or TRBV12-4 combines with J gene TRBJ1-4; 7 bases are a match to TRBD1. The CDR3 is 16 amino acids. V dropped 6 bases and J dropped 4; count of bases not matched to a gene: 11. The CDR3 spells CASSPPGGQRNEKLFF. The CDR3, as DNA: TGTGCCAGCAGCCCACCCGGGGGACAGCGTAATGAAAAACTGTTTTTT.

This chain uses TRBV6-5 with TRBJ2-7; possible D gene TRBD1, 6 bases. The CDR3 has 15 amino acids. Germline V gene lookup returns CDR1 MNHEY and CDR2 SVGAGI. V was trimmed by 0 bases and J by 6 bases, leaving 15 bases between them. In DNA form, the CDR3 reads TGTGCCAGCAGTTACTCGATACAGGGACGGGGCGAGCAGTACTTC. It encodes CASSYSIQGRGEQYF.

This sequence joins TRBV20-1 and TRBJ2-3; D ambiguous. The V gene lost 6 bases and the J gene lost 2 bases, with 6 bases spanning the gap. In germline, CDR1 is DFQATT, CDR2 SNEGSKA (reference sequence). The CDR3 spans 11 residues. The CDR3 DNA reads TGCAGTGCAAAAAACACAGATACGCAGTATTTT. Encoded protein: CSAKNTDTQYF.

J is TRBJ2-7 and V is TRBV27; 9 bases fit TRBD1. Germline V gene data show CDR1 as MNHEY and CDR2 as SMNVEV (reference sequence). The length of the CDR3 is 15 residues. With 6 bases clipped from V and 5 bases from J, the junction kept 11 bases outside the gene matches. CDR3 amino acids: CASRVLGQGLHEQYF. CDR3 nucleotide sequence: TGTGCCAGCAGGGTCCTGGGACAGGGTCTCCACGAGCAGTACTTC.

This chain links TRBV9 with TRBJ1-2; TRBD1 matches at 9 bases. The germline CDR1 and CDR2 sequences are SGDLS and YYNGEE. The CDR3 is made up of 15 amino acids. V was pared by 8 bases and J by 8 bases, with 16 bases of the junction left unmatched. The CDR3, as DNA: TGTGCCAGGCCTACCGGGACAGGGAAAGAAGAAGGCTACACCTTC. It encodes CARPTGTGKEEGYTF.

The V call is TRBV5-1, the J call TRBJ2-1; 8 bases map to TRBD1. CDR1 and CDR2 from the germline V gene are SGHRS and YFSETQ. The CDR3 extends over 16 amino acids. Unmatched junction bases numbered 7, after V lost 0 bases and J lost 5 bases. CDR3: CASSLATGTGHNEQFF. CDR3 DNA: TGCGCCAGCAGCTTGGCTACCGGGACAGGACACAATGAGCAGTTCTTC.

The chain joins TRBV10-1 to TRBJ2-7; D gene uncertain. The V gene's germline CDR1 is WNHNN and CDR2 SYGVQD (reference sequence). V gave up 2 bases and J gave up 2 bases, with 4 bases separating them. The CDR3 spans 12 residues. CDR3 amino acids: CASSEMAYEQYF. DNA of the CDR3: TGCGCCAGCAGTGAGATGGCCTACGAGCAGTACTTC.

A few counts support this clonotype. The rearrangement links TRBV27 to TRBJ2-1; 11 nucleotides align to TRBD1. The trim removed 7 bases at V and 5 bases at J, leaving 7 bases unmatched. Germline CDR1 MNHEY, CDR2 SMNVEV (reference sequence). This CDR3 is 15 amino acids long. CDR3 sequence reads: CASNTRDRGDNEQFF. CDR3 coding DNA: TGTGCCAGCAATACCCGGGACAGGGGGGACAATGAGCAGTTCTTC.

This clonotype was counted only a few times. This chain connects TRBV5-1 to TRBJ2-7; D uncertain. Trimming shortened V by 2 bases and J by 4 bases, and 10 bases separated the two germline ends. This CDR3 is built from 13 residues. Germline CDR1 reads SGHRS; CDR2 reads YFSETQ. CDR3 in DNA: TGCGCCAGCAGCTTCTCGACTGATTACGAGCAGTACTTC. Translating it yields CASSFSTDYEQYF.

A few counts support this clonotype. The V and J genes are TRBV5-1 and TRBJ1-1, with 8 positions matching TRBD1. CDR1 and CDR2 (germline): SGHRS, YFSETQ. The CDR3 length is 14 residues. Trimming cost V 6 bases and J 5 bases; bases outside gene matches: 9. In DNA form, the CDR3 reads TGCGCCAGCAACCTACAGGGGGTAGGGACTGAAGCTTTCTTT. Translation gives CASNLQGVGTEAFF. Drawing the rest from reference TRBV5-1 and TRBJ1-1, the complete variable domain is KAGVTQTPRYLIKTRGQQVTLSCSPISGHRSVSWYQQTPGQGLQFLFEYFSETQRNKGNFPGRFSGRQFSNSRSEMNVSTLELGDSALYLCASNLQGVGTEAFFGQGTRLTVV.

This clonotype was detected only a few times. The chain is built from TRBV9 and TRBJ2-3, with 10 bases matching TRBD2. The CDR3 runs 16 residues. Germline V gives CDR1 SGDLS, CDR2 YYNGEE. The V and J ends lost 4 bases and 0 bases, in that order; junction bases with no gene match: 5. The CDR3 is CASSTAGGTSTDTQYF. In nucleotides, the CDR3 is TGTGCCAGCAGCACAGCGGGGGGGACTAGCACAGATACGCAGTATTTT.

This clonotype was found a few times. This chain joins TRBV30 and TRBJ2-1, with 9 bases aligning to TRBD1. Germline CDR1 reads GTSNPN; CDR2 reads SVGIG (reference sequence). The CDR3 has 15 residues. With V trimmed by 2 bases and J by 9 bases, 11 bases remained unmatched. CDR3 residues: CAWSPWTGVKGEQFF. The CDR3 nucleotides read TGTGCCTGGAGTCCCTGGACAGGGGTAAAGGGTGAGCAGTTCTTC.

This clonotype came up a few times. This rearrangement joins TRBV10-3 to TRBJ1-2; TRBD1 aligns across 7 bases. From germline, CDR1 is ENHRY and CDR2 SYGVKD. Trimming at V came to 0 bases and at J to 1 base, leaving 11 bases not matched to a gene. This CDR3 has 18 amino acids. CDR3 residues: CAISESIGGTEINYGYTF. CDR3 in DNA: TGTGCCATCAGTGAGTCCATCGGGGGGACAGAAATTAACTATGGCTACACCTTC.

V gene TRBV28 combines with J gene TRBJ2-7; D gene unclear. The germline V gene has CDR1 MDHEN and CDR2 SYDVKM. CDR3 length: 11 amino acids. The V gene lost 7 bases and the J gene lost 7 bases, with 11 bases spanning the gap. This chain's CDR3 is CASKGVVEQYF. For the CDR3, the DNA is TGTGCCAGCAAAGGTGTCGTGGAGCAGTACTTC. The complete variable domain, with remaining parts taken from reference TRBV28 and TRBJ2-7, reads DVKVTQSSRYLVKRTGEKVFLECVQDMDHENMFWYRQDPGLGLRLIYFSYDVKMKEKGDIPEGYSVSREKKERFSLILESASTNQTSMYLCASKGVVEQYFGPGTRLTVT.

This chain connects TRBV20-1 to TRBJ1-4; 9 nucleotides line up with TRBD1. The CDR3 is 20 residues long. V trimming: 6 bases; J trimming: 0 bases; junction bases outside the gene matches: 20. Germline V CDR1 and CDR2: DFQATT, SNEGSKA (reference sequence). The DNA for the CDR3 is TGCAGTGCCTCCGATCGTCCCCGGGGACAGGGAGCAGCAACTAATGAAAAACTGTTTTTT. This encodes CSASDRPRGQGAATNEKLFF.

This clonotype was seen at least ten times. The J gene is TRBJ2-3, the V gene TRBV12-3 or TRBV12-4, with 8 bases that match TRBD2. The junction had 6 bases not matched to a gene; V was cut back by 7 bases and J by 3 bases. This CDR3 is built from 14 residues. CDR3: CASTLGTRTDTQYF. In nucleotides, the CDR3 is TGTGCCAGCACCCTGGGGACTAGGACAGATACGCAGTATTTT.

The chain carries TRBV12-3 or TRBV12-4 and TRBJ1-1; 10 bases align to TRBD1. Losses at the gene ends were 5 bases for V and 4 bases for J; bases not matched to a gene: 10. CDR3 length equals 16 residues. CDR3 bases: TGTGCCAGCAGTCCCAGAGACAGGGGGCGAGGCACTGAAGCTTTCTTT. It translates to CASSPRDRGRGTEAFF.

The CDR3 region is CASSPPDRGPDGYTF. The CDR3, as DNA: TGTGCCAGCAGCCCACCCGACAGGGGCCCCGATGGCTACACCTTC. The J gene is TRBJ1-2, the V gene TRBV7-9; 8 positions match TRBD1. CDR3 length equals 15 residues. With V trimmed by 5 bases and J by 6 bases, 11 bases remained unmatched. Germline loops: CDR1 SEHNR, CDR2 FQNEAQ (reference sequence).

There are a few counts of this clonotype. The rearrangement links TRBV9 to TRBJ2-7; a possible D gene is TRBD1 (5 bases). From germline, CDR1 is SGDLS and CDR2 YYNGEE. The CDR3 is made up of 15 amino acids. V lost 1 base to trimming and J lost 7 bases, with 18 bases between them. The CDR3 DNA is TGTGCCAGCAGCGTACAATCATCAGGGTTAAGGGAGCAGTACTTC. It is translated as CASSVQSSGLREQYF. The entire variable domain, with the rest obtained from reference TRBV9 and TRBJ2-7, is as follows: DSGVTQTPKHLITATGQRVTLRCSPRSGDLSVYWYQQSLDQGLQFLIQYYNGEERAKGNILERFSAQQFPDLHSELNLSSLELGDSALYFCASSVQSSGLREQYFGPGTRLTVT.

The rearrangement links TRBV9 to TRBJ2-5; D not resolved. The length of the CDR3 is 15 residues. V was shortened by 2 bases and J by 3 bases, with 14 bases between the two germline ends. From germline, CDR1 is SGDLS and CDR2 YYNGEE. Here the CDR3 reads CASSVGWQREETQYF. CDR3 sequence (DNA): TGTGCCAGCAGCGTTGGCTGGCAACGGGAAGAGACCCAGTACTTC.

The rearrangement uses TRBV5-1 and TRBJ2-7; 10 bases align to TRBD1. Per the germline V gene, CDR1 is SGHRS and CDR2 is YFSETQ. This CDR3 spans 15 amino acids. With V trimmed by 3 bases and J by 5 bases, 8 bases remained unmatched. CDR3 region: CASSSGRQGAHEQYF. CDR3 nucleotide sequence: TGCGCCAGCAGCTCAGGGAGACAGGGGGCCCACGAGCAGTACTTC.

The chain is built from TRBV27 and TRBJ2-7; D remains unclear. V lost 2 bases and J 2 bases, leaving 7 bases between the germline ends. The germline V gene encodes CDR1 MNHEY and CDR2 SMNVEV (reference sequence). The CDR3 runs 13 residues. The CDR3 nucleotides read TGTGCCAGCAGTTTAAAGGAAACCTACGAGCAGTACTTC. Protein product: CASSLKETYEQYF.